The rows below give T cell receptor beta chains drawn from one sample of a study of Graves' ophthalmopathy and Graves' hyperthyroidism. TCRdb itself ran the multiplex PCR reads through MiXCR, one entry per CDR3 protein. Of fewer than 650,000 distinct CDR3 sequences listed, around a fifth were seen once; the top ten hold approximately 7%. The sample comprised peripheral blood. Receptor source: a woman aged 18-29 years with stable Graves' hyperthyroidism. Some clones in this sample may be carry-over from other donors' samples. CDR3s include the opening cysteine and the closing phenylalanine or tryptophan. D genes are given only for firm matches. Rows give clone size only sometimes, using once, few, many, or a class for an expanded clone.

J: TRBJ2-5
D: TRBD2
V: TRBV19
size: .
CDR3: CASSLAGGPTKETQYF
DNA: TGTGCCAGTAGTTTGGCGGGGGGTCCCACTAAAGAGACCCAGTACTTC

J: TRBJ1-1
D: TRBD1
V: TRBV28
size: few
CDR3: CASSTTGSTTEAFF
DNA: TGTGCCAGCAGTACGACAGGGAGTACCACTGAAGCTTTCTTT

J: TRBJ1-1
D: .
V: TRBV6-1
size: few
CDR3: CASRVPGPRGTEAFF
DNA: TGTGCCAGCAGAGTTCCGGGCCCCCGGGGCACTGAAGCTTTCTTT

J: TRBJ1-5
D: TRBD1
V: TRBV5-1
size: .
CDR3: CASSLEDRTGPYYQPQHF
DNA: TGCGCCAGCAGCTTGGAGGATCGGACAGGACCCTACTATCAGCCTCAGCATTTT

J: TRBJ1-1
D: TRBD1
V: TRBV5-1
size: many
CDR3: CASSFSDRGDLMNTEAFF
DNA: TGCGCCAGCAGCTTCTCGGACAGGGGGGATCTCATGAACACTGAAGCTTTCTTT

J: TRBJ2-2
D: .
V: TRBV2
size: few
CDR3: CASSDLGGNTGELFF
DNA: TGTGCCAGCAGTGATCTAGGAGGGAACACCGGGGAGCTGTTTTTT

J: TRBJ1-6
D: .
V: TRBV14
size: few
CDR3: CASSRLGEGNSPLHF
DNA: TGTGCCAGCAGCCGACTAGGGGAGGGAAATTCACCCCTCCACTTT

J: TRBJ1-1
D: .
V: TRBV3-1
size: many
CDR3: CASSQGGNTEAFF
DNA: TGTGCCAGCAGCCAAGGTGGGAACACTGAAGCTTTCTTT

J: TRBJ2-4
D: TRBD1
V: TRBV2
size: many
CDR3: CASRTGVLINIQYF
DNA: TGTGCCAGCAGGACAGGGGTCCTCATCAACATTCAGTACTTC

J: TRBJ2-7
D: .
V: TRBV7-2
size: many
CDR3: CASSLNQGPYEQYF
DNA: TGTGCCAGCAGCTTAAATCAGGGGCCCTACGAGCAGTACTTC

J: TRBJ2-7
D: .
V: TRBV20-1
size: once
CDR3: CSARETGVEQYF
DNA: TGCAGTGCTAGAGAGACAGGCGTCGAGCAGTACTTC

J: TRBJ2-2
D: .
V: TRBV10-1
size: .
CDR3: CASSDPGASTGELFF
DNA: TGCGCCAGCAGTGATCCAGGAGCGAGCACCGGGGAGCTGTTTTTT

J: TRBJ2-4
D: .
V: TRBV28
size: many
CDR3: CASSLGLLGQYF
DNA: TGTGCCAGCAGTTTGGGACTTTTGGGTCAGTACTTC

J: TRBJ2-7
D: TRBD2
V: TRBV6-2/TRBV6-3
size: .
CDR3: CAAGERYEQYF
DNA: TGCGCAGCGGGAGAGAGATACGAGCAGTACTTC

J: TRBJ1-2
D: .
V: TRBV28
size: many
CDR3: CASSSETSGYGYTF
DNA: TGTGCCAGCAGCTCAGAAACCAGCGGCTATGGCTACACCTTC

J: TRBJ2-7
D: .
V: TRBV19
size: .
CDR3: CASRPWWEQYF
DNA: TGTGCCAGTAGGCCCTGGTGGGAGCAGTACTTC

J: TRBJ2-7
D: .
V: TRBV20-1
size: many
CDR3: CSAEDGSYEQYF
DNA: TGCAGTGCCGAGGACGGATCCTACGAGCAGTACTTC

J: TRBJ2-3
D: .
V: TRBV6-1
size: many
CDR3: CASSELAGSTDTQYF
DNA: TGTGCCAGCAGTGAACTGGCAGGTAGCACAGATACGCAGTATTTT

J: TRBJ2-2
D: TRBD1
V: TRBV24-1
size: few
CDR3: CATSDFWGTGGVTGELFF
DNA: TGTGCCACCAGTGATTTTTGGGGGACAGGGGGCGTCACCGGGGAGCTGTTTTTT

J: TRBJ2-2
D: .
V: TRBV7-9
size: many
CDR3: CASSPRVLGTGELFF
DNA: TGTGCCAGCAGCCCCAGGGTGTTGGGAACCGGGGAGCTGTTTTTT

J: TRBJ2-5
D: .
V: TRBV5-1
size: many
CDR3: CASSLVAGTNYETQYF
DNA: TGCGCCAGCAGCTTGGTGGCCGGGACAAACTACGAGACCCAGTACTTC

J: TRBJ1-1
D: .
V: TRBV28
size: many
CDR3: CASSRPHRAVFYRAEAFF
DNA: TGTGCCAGCAGTCGCCCACACAGGGCGGTCTTTTATCGGGCTGAAGCTTTCTTT

J: TRBJ2-7
D: .
V: TRBV7-9
size: many
CDR3: CASSLGVGAYEQYF
DNA: TGTGCCAGCAGCTTAGGTGTAGGGGCCTACGAGCAGTACTTC

J: TRBJ2-7
D: .
V: TRBV6-1
size: .
CDR3: CASSLWIRDSSYEQYF
DNA: TGTGCCAGCAGCCTATGGATCCGGGATTCTTCCTACGAGCAGTACTTC

J: TRBJ1-3
D: .
V: TRBV10-3
size: many
CDR3: CAISGQERAGNTIYF
DNA: TGTGCCATCAGTGGGCAAGAGAGAGCTGGAAACACCATATATTTT

J: TRBJ2-5
D: .
V: TRBV11-3
size: few
CDR3: CASSSGWSGQETQYF
DNA: TGTGCCAGCAGCTCGGGTTGGAGCGGGCAAGAGACCCAGTACTTC

J: TRBJ2-4
D: .
V: TRBV6-5
size: few
CDR3: CASSYSGKNIQYF
DNA: TGTGCCAGCAGTTACTCGGGAAAAAACATTCAGTACTTC

J: TRBJ2-5
D: TRBD2
V: TRBV12-3/TRBV12-4
size: many
CDR3: CASTVSRGVNQETQYF
DNA: TGTGCCAGCACCGTATCCCGGGGGGTGAACCAAGAGACCCAGTACTTC

J: TRBJ2-7
D: TRBD1
V: TRBV12-3/TRBV12-4
size: few
CDR3: CASSLRGQISYEQYF
DNA: TGTGCCAGCAGCCTGAGGGGGCAAATCTCCTACGAGCAGTACTTC

J: TRBJ1-2
D: TRBD1
V: TRBV12-3/TRBV12-4
size: many
CDR3: CASRGQGRYGYTF
DNA: TGTGCCAGCAGAGGACAGGGGAGGTATGGCTACACCTTC

J: TRBJ1-2
D: .
V: TRBV14
size: many
CDR3: CASSAVRGGYTF
DNA: TGTGCCAGCAGCGCGGTACGGGGCGGCTACACCTTC

J: TRBJ2-5
D: .
V: TRBV2
size: few
CDR3: CASSYRVKTQYF
DNA: TGTGCCAGCAGTTACAGGGTGAAGACCCAGTACTTC

J: TRBJ2-5
D: TRBD2
V: TRBV7-9
size: few
CDR3: CASSPQLAGAETQYF
DNA: TGTGCCAGCAGCCCTCAACTAGCGGGGGCAGAGACCCAGTACTTC

J: TRBJ2-5
D: .
V: TRBV5-1
size: many
CDR3: CASSGGSEGETQYF
DNA: TGCGCCAGCAGCGGCGGTTCCGAGGGGGAGACCCAGTACTTC

J: TRBJ2-7
D: TRBD1
V: TRBV9
size: many
CDR3: CASSVAGDRAYEQYF
DNA: TGTGCCAGCAGCGTAGCGGGTGACAGGGCCTACGAGCAGTACTTC

J: TRBJ2-7
D: TRBD1
V: TRBV6-2/TRBV6-3
size: .
CDR3: CASSYTLDRGLYEQYF
DNA: TGTGCCAGCAGTTATACCCTCGACAGGGGACTCTACGAGCAGTACTTC

J: TRBJ1-1
D: TRBD1
V: TRBV5-5
size: many
CDR3: CASSLETGVAFF
DNA: TGTGCCAGCAGCTTAGAGACAGGGGTAGCTTTCTTT

J: TRBJ2-7
D: .
V: TRBV7-9
size: many
CDR3: CASSLVLEGRYEQYF
DNA: TGTGCCAGCAGCTTAGTTCTGGAAGGGAGATACGAGCAGTACTTC